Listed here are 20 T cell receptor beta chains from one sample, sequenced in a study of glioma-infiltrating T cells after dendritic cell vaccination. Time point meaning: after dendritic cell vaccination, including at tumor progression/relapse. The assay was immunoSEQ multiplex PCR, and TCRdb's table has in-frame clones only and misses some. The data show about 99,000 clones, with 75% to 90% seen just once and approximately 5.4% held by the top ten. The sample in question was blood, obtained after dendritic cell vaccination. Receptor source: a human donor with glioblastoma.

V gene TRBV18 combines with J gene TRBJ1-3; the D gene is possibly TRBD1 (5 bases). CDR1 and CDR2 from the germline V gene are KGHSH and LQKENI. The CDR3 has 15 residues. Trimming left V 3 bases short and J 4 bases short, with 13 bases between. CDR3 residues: CASSPSSGLGNTIYF. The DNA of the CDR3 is TGTGCCAGCTCACCTTCATCAGGGTTAGGAAACACCATATATTTT.

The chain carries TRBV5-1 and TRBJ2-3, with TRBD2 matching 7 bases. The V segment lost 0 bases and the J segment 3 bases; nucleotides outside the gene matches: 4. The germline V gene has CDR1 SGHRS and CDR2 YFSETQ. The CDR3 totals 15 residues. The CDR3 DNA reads TGCGCCAGCAGCTTGGGCGGGAGTTGGACAGATACGCAGTATTTT. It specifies CASSLGGSWTDTQYF.

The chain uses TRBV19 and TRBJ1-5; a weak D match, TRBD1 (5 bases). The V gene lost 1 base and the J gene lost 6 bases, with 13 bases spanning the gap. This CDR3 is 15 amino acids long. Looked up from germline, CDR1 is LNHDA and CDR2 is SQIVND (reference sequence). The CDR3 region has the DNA TGTGCCAGTAGTATAGGTGCACAGGTACCTCAGCCCCAGCATTTT. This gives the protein CASSIGAQVPQPQHF.

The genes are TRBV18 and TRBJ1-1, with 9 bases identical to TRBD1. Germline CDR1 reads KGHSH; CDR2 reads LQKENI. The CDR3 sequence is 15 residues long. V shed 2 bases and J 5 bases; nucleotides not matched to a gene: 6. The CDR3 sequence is CASSPGTGSKTEAFF. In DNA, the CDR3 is TGTGCCAGCTCACCAGGGACAGGGTCAAAGACTGAAGCTTTCTTT. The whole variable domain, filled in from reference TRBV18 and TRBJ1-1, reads NAGVMQNPRHLVRRRGQEARLRCSPMKGHSHVYWYRQLPEEGLKFMVYLQKENIIDESGMPKERFSAEFPKEGPSILRIQQVVRGDSAAYFCASSPGTGSKTEAFFGQGTRLTVV.

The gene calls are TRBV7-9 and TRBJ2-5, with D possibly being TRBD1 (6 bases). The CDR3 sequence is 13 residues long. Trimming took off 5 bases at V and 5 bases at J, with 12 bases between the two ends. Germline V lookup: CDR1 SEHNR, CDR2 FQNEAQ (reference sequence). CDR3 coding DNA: TGTGCCAGCAGCATGCGACAGGTGGAGACCCAGTACTTC. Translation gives CASSMRQVETQYF.

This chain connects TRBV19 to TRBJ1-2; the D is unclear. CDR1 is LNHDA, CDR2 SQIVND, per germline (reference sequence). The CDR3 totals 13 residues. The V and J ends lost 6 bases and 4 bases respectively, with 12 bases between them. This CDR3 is CASSEVDIYGYTF. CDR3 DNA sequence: TGTGCCAGTAGCGAGGTGGATATCTATGGCTACACCTTC.

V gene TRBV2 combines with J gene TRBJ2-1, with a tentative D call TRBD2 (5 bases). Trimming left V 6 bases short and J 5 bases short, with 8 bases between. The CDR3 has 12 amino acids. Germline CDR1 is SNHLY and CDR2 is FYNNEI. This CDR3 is CASRGLDNEQFF. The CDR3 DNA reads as TGTGCCAGCAGAGGACTCGACAATGAGCAGTTCTTC.

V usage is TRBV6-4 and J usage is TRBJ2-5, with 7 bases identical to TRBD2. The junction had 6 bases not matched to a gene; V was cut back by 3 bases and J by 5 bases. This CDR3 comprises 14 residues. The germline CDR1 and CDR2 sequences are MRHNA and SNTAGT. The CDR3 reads CASSEYGGGETQYF. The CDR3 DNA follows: TGTGCCAGCAGTGAGTACGGGGGAGGGGAGACCCAGTACTTC.

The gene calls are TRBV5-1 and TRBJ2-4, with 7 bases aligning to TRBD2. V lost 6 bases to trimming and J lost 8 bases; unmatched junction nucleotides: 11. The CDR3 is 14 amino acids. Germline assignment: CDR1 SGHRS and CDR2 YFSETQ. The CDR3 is CASTLAGWQDIQYF. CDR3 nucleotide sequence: TGCGCCAGCACCTTAGCGGGTTGGCAGGACATTCAGTACTTC.

The CDR3 coding sequence is TGTGCCAGCAGAAACAGGCGTAAGGGGGACACAGATACGCAGTATTTT. Protein: CASRNRRKGDTDTQYF. The V gene is TRBV2, the J gene TRBJ2-3; weak D call: TRBD1 (6 bases). CDR3 length equals 16 residues. Deletions cut 6 bases from V and 2 bases from J, with 18 bases between. Germline V gene lookup returns CDR1 SNHLY and CDR2 FYNNEI.

This chain's CDR3 is CASSLGEQFF. CDR3 DNA: TGTGCCAGCAGCCTCGGTGAGCAGTTCTTC. The gene calls are TRBV21-1 and TRBJ2-1; the table's D call, TRBD2, has no DNA check behind it. TRBV21-1 is reported as a pseudogene. The length of the CDR3 is 10 residues.

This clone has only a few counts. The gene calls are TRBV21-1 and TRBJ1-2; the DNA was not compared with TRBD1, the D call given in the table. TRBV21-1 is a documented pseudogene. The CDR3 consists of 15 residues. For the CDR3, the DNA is TGTGCCAGCAGCACCAGACAGGGGAGGGGCTATGGCTACACCTTC. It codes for CASSTRQGRGYGYTF.

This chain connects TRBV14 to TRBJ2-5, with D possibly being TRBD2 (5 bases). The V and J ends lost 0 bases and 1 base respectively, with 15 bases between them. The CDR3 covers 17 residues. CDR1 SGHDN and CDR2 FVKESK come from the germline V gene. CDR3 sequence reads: CASSQDRVTNPQETQYF. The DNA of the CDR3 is TGTGCCAGCAGCCAAGATCGGGTGACTAACCCCCAAGAGACCCAGTACTTC.

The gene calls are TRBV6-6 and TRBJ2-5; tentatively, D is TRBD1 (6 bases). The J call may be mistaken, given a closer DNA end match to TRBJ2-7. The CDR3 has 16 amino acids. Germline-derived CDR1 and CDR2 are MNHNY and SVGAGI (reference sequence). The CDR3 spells CASSSGPTGPTYEQYF. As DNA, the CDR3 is TGTGCCAGCAGTTCGGGGCCCACAGGGCCGACCTACGAGCAGTACTTC.

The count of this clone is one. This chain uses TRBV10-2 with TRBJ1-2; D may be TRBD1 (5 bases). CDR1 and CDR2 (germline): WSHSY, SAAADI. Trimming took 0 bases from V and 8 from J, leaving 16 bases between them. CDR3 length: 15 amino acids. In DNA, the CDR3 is TGCGCCAGCAGTGAGTCGCTGGGGGGTAGAGAGGGCTACACCTTC. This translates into CASSESLGGREGYTF.

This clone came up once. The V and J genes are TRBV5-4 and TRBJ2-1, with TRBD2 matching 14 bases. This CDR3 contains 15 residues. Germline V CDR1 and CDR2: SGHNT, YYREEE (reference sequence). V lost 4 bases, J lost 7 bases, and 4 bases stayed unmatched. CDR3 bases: TGTGCCAGCAGCGCCGGGACTAGCGGGAGTAATGAGCAGTTCTTC. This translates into CASSAGTSGSNEQFF. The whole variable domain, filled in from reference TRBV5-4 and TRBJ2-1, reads ETGVTQSPTHLIKTRGQQVTLRCSSQSGHNTVSWYQQALGQGPQFIFQYYREEENGRGNFPPRFSGLQFPNYSSELNVNALELDDSALYLCASSAGTSGSNEQFFGPGTRLTVL.

CDR3 sequence: CASSSVAGRGDTQYF. The CDR3 DNA reads as TGTGCCAGCAGCTCTGTAGCGGGAAGGGGAGATACGCAGTATTTT. V is TRBV5-4 and J is TRBJ2-3; 8 positions agree with TRBD2. CDR1 is SGHNT, CDR2 YYREEE, per germline (reference sequence). With 3 bases clipped from V and 5 bases from J, the junction kept 8 bases outside the gene matches. The CDR3 length is 15 residues.

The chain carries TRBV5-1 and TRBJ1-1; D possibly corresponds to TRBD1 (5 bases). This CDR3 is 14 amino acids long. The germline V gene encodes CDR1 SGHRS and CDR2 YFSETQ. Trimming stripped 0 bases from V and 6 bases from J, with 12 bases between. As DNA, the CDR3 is TGCGCCAGCAGCTTGGATCTTGGGACTCCTGAAGCTTTCTTT. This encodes CASSLDLGTPEAFF.

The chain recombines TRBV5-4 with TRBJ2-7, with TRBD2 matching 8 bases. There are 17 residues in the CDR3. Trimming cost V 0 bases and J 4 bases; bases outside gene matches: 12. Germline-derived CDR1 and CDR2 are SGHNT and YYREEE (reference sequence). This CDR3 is CASSLADRLASVYEQYF. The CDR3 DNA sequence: TGTGCCAGCAGCTTGGCCGACCGACTAGCGTCCGTTTACGAGCAGTACTTC.

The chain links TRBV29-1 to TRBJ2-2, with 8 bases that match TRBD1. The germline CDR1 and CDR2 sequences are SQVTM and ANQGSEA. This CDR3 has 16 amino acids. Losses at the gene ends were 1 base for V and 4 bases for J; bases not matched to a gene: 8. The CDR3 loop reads CSVEGLQGVGTGELFF. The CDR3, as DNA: TGCAGCGTTGAAGGCTTACAGGGGGTGGGCACCGGGGAGCTGTTTTTT.